The 20 T cell receptor beta chains below come from one sample, sequenced in a study of CD8+ T cells in alopecia areata. Sequencing used cDNA as its template, made by extracting RNA and reverse transcribing it. Assay: immunoSEQ multiplex PCR; the TCRdb copy retains only in-frame clones and omits some. The table records about 210,000 clones, less than 50% of them present only once. Treatment indicated: oral pan-JAK inhibitor, 5-10 mg twice daily. Sample: CD4+ T cells sorted from blood, taken at approximately week 36, from a patient treated with tofacitinib. Every receptor here comes from a human donor with alopecia areata.

The chain employs TRBV4-2 and TRBJ2-7; D is unclear. Germline CDR1 and CDR2: LGHNA and YNFKEQ. This CDR3 region has 16 residues. V gave up 3 bases and J gave up 3 bases, with 18 bases separating them. CDR3 bases: TGTGCCAGCAGCCAGGAAAGGATCGGAGTCGGCTACGAGCAGTACTTC. Amino acids: CASSQERIGVGYEQYF.

In the case of this clone: This sample includes further DNA sequences coding for the same CDR3. The chain's CDR3 is CAWSRGSSTDTQYF. The CDR3 coding sequence is TGTGCCTGGAGTCGAGGGTCTAGCACAGATACGCAGTATTTT. The V gene is TRBV30, the J gene TRBJ2-3; weak D call: TRBD2 (5 bases). The CDR3 runs to 14 residues. The germline V gene encodes CDR1 GTSNPN and CDR2 SVGIG (reference sequence). V lost 2 bases and J 0 bases, leaving 9 bases between the germline ends.

This clone was detected a few times. The chain has TRBV7-9 and TRBJ2-5, with D uncertain. Trimming left V 5 bases short and J 6 bases short, with 16 bases between. Germline V gene lookup returns CDR1 SEHNR and CDR2 FQNEAQ (reference sequence). This CDR3 region has 14 residues. CDR3 in amino acids: CASSPFESSKTQYF. The CDR3 nucleotides are TGTGCCAGCAGCCCCTTCGAATCCTCGAAGACCCAGTACTTC.

This chain connects TRBV5-1 to TRBJ2-1; TRBD2 agrees at 10 bases. Germline CDR1 is SGHRS and CDR2 is YFSETQ. This CDR3 spans 14 amino acids. V was pared by 4 bases and J by 8 bases, with 6 bases of the junction left unmatched. The CDR3 is CASSPLAGGHEQFF. CDR3 bases: TGCGCCAGCAGCCCCTTAGCGGGAGGCCATGAGCAGTTCTTC.

The V call is TRBV5-4, the J call TRBJ2-5; possibly TRBD1 for D (6 bases). The germline V and J ends were trimmed by 4 bases and 5 bases, with 15 bases remaining between them. CDR3 length: 14 amino acids. Germline-derived CDR1 and CDR2 are SGHNT and YYREEE (reference sequence). CDR3 nucleotides: TGTGCCAGCAGCACACAGGGATTATGGGAGACCCAGTACTTC. The encoded protein is CASSTQGLWETQYF.

The chain uses TRBV6-6 and TRBJ2-1; D could derive from TRBD1 or TRBD2 (5 bases each). Germline loops: CDR1 MNHNY, CDR2 SVGAGI (reference sequence). The CDR3 has 14 residues. The V end was cut by 7 bases, the J end by 7 bases, with 17 bases between. The CDR3 nucleotides read TGTGCCAGCACCCTACAAGGTGGGGGAAATGAGCAGTTCTTC. Translating it yields CASTLQGGGNEQFF.

The chain employs TRBV2 and TRBJ2-7, with TRBD2 identical over 9 bases. There are 15 residues in the CDR3. V was clipped by 4 bases and J by 6 bases; unmatched bases: 10. Germline assignment: CDR1 SNHLY and CDR2 FYNNEI. This CDR3 is CASSVMGLASGEQYF. The CDR3, as DNA: TGTGCCAGCAGTGTTATGGGACTAGCATCTGGCGAGCAGTACTTC. Supplemented by reference TRBV2 and TRBJ2-7, the full variable domain reads EPEVTQTPSHQVTQMGQEVILRCVPISNHLYFYWYRQILGQKVEFLVSFYNNEISEKSEIFDDQFSVERPDGSNFTLKIRSTKLEDSAMYFCASSVMGLASGEQYFGPGTRLTVT.

This sequence joins TRBV5-1 and TRBJ2-1; 9 bases agree with TRBD1. Per germline, CDR1 SGHRS and CDR2 YFSETQ. Trimming took 6 bases from V and 7 from J; bases not matched to a gene: 17. The CDR3 totals 17 residues. CDR3 region: CASTRRSTGGAGNEQFF. CDR3 bases: TGCGCCAGCACACGTCGGTCCACAGGGGGCGCAGGAAATGAGCAGTTCTTC.

The chain joins TRBV19 to TRBJ1-2; D call uncertain. The CDR3 is 13 amino acids. CDR1 and CDR2 from the germline V gene are LNHDA and SQIVND (reference sequence). Trimming removed 4 bases at V and 4 bases at J, with 10 bases between. This CDR3 reads CASSTQVAYGYTF. The CDR3 DNA follows: TGTGCCAGTAGTACCCAGGTTGCCTATGGCTACACCTTC. Drawing the rest from reference TRBV19 and TRBJ1-2, the complete variable domain is DGGITQSPKYLFRKEGQNVTLSCEQNLNHDAMYWYRQDPGQGLRLIYYSQIVNDFQKGDIAEGYSVSREKKESFPLTVTSAQKNPTAFYLCASSTQVAYGYTFGSGTRLTVV.

To note about this clone: Distinct nucleotide sequences in the sample also encode this CDR3. The CDR3 loop is CTADRATGELFF. The CDR3 DNA reads TGCACTGCGGACAGAGCTACCGGGGAGCTGTTTTTT. This rearrangement joins TRBV29-1 to TRBJ2-2; TRBD1 might be the D (6 bases). The CDR3 runs 12 residues. Per germline, CDR1 SQVTM and CDR2 ANQGSEA.

This clone came up many times. The CDR3 nucleotides are TGTGCCAGCAGCTTAGAGTGGAAGCAGTATTTT. Amino acid sequence: CASSLEWKQYF. This chain links TRBV7-2 with TRBJ2-3, with D uncertain. The CDR3 has 11 residues. Per germline, CDR1 SGHTA and CDR2 FQGNSA. V was shortened by 1 base and J by 11 bases, with 7 bases between the two germline ends.

The sample holds a few counts of this clone. The chain couples TRBV6-5 to TRBJ1-1, with 7 bases identical to TRBD1. This CDR3 is built from 13 residues. Germline values: CDR1 MNHEY, CDR2 SVGAGI. V gave up 6 bases and J gave up 1 base; unmatched junction bases: 2. The CDR3, as DNA: TGTGCCAGCAGGCGACAGGGGAACACTGAAGCTTTCTTT. Its translation: CASRRQGNTEAFF.

J is TRBJ1-5 and V is TRBV7-8, with TRBD1 identical over 7 bases. V gave up 5 bases and J gave up 1 base; unmatched junction bases: 11. The germline V gene has CDR1 SGHVS and CDR2 FQNEAQ. The CDR3 contains 17 residues. CDR3 coding DNA: TGTGCCAGCAGCCCTGCCCTAGGGGGCGTGAGCAATCAGCCCCAGCATTTT. This sequence encodes CASSPALGGVSNQPQHF.

The chain links TRBV10-3 to TRBJ1-2; 8 bases fit TRBD1. The CDR3 length is 12 residues. Trimming at V came to 10 bases and at J to 7 bases, leaving 8 bases not matched to a gene. The V gene's germline CDR1 is ENHRY and CDR2 SYGVKD. The chain's CDR3 is CATTGTGAGYTF. The CDR3 DNA reads as TGTGCCACCACCGGGACAGGCGCTGGCTACACCTTC.

The chain joins TRBV7-8 to TRBJ2-3; 9 bases agree with TRBD2. Germline V gene data show CDR1 as SGHVS and CDR2 as FQNEAQ. With V trimmed by 7 bases and J by 2 bases, 7 bases remained unmatched. The CDR3 covers 15 residues. The CDR3 nucleotides are TGTGCCAGCATGCGGGGGGGACGTGCCACAGATACGCAGTATTTT. Translation: CASMRGGRATDTQYF.

Only a few counts were recorded for this clone. The chain combines TRBV6-1 with TRBJ1-1; D is possibly TRBD1 (5 bases). Germline V gene data show CDR1 as MNHNS and CDR2 as SASEGT. This CDR3 comprises 13 residues. Trimming removed 8 bases from V and 5 bases from J, with 15 bases in between. The CDR3 reads CASAAVGGTEAFF. The DNA of the CDR3 is TGTGCCAGCGCCGCGGTCGGGGGTACTGAAGCTTTCTTT.

This clone showed up just a few times. The chain carries TRBV28 and TRBJ2-7; D may match TRBD1 or TRBD2 (5 bases each). CDR3 size: 13 residues. Per germline, CDR1 MDHEN and CDR2 SYDVKM. Trimming pared 3 bases from V and 2 bases from J, leaving 8 bases between. The CDR3 reads CASSLGRTYEQYF. Written as DNA, the CDR3 is TGTGCCAGCAGTTTGGGACGGACCTACGAGCAGTACTTC.

The genes are TRBV29-1 and TRBJ2-1, with D perhaps being TRBD1 or TRBD2 (5 bases each). CDR3 size: 16 residues. Germline V lookup: CDR1 SQVTM, CDR2 ANQGSEA. V lost 0 bases and J 7 bases, leaving 19 bases between the germline ends. DNA for the CDR3: TGCAGCGTTGAAGATCGGGCAGGGAGCTTTAGGAATGAGCAGTTCTTC. Its protein is CSVEDRAGSFRNEQFF.

This sequence joins TRBV30 and TRBJ2-7; D ambiguous. The CDR3 runs 11 residues. Germline V lookup: CDR1 GTSNPN, CDR2 SVGIG (reference sequence). V was shortened by 3 bases and J by 5 bases, with 8 bases between the two germline ends. CDR3 region: CAWSQSDEQYF. CDR3 nucleotide sequence: TGTGCCTGGAGCCAGTCTGACGAGCAGTACTTC.

This clone came up a few times. The gene calls are TRBV10-3 and TRBJ2-6; 8 bases align to TRBD1. The CDR3 loop spans 15 amino acids. In germline, CDR1 is ENHRY, CDR2 SYGVKD. V shed 6 bases, J shed 2 bases, and the junction held 3 bases outside the gene matches. The CDR3 bases are TGTGCCATCAGGACAGGGGAAGCTGGGGCCAACGTCCTGACTTTC. The encoded protein is CAIRTGEAGANVLTF.